This T cell receptor (beta chain) emerged from a study of shared clonotypes between healthy human individuals. Turning to the study itself: Per donor, CD8 memory used one plate, CD8 naive used two, CD4 memory used three and CD4 naive used three. Study-wide findings and caveats: Larger richness was generally estimated for naive than memory subsets.

With respect to this clone: Its target is unknown. The same CDR3 arises from other DNA sequences in this sample as well.

Germline V CDR1 and CDR2: SEHNR, FQNEAQ (reference sequence). The CDR3 runs 13 residues. Trimming removed 0 bases at V and 5 bases at J, with 4 bases between. Generated by immunoSEQ multiplex PCR, the TCRdb table keeps only in-frame clones and is missing some. The sample contains 2 million to 2.5 million clones, 90% to 96% of which appear only once. The sequencing input was naive CD4+ T cells sorted from blood. This sample's subset: CD45RA+ positively selected. The source is a man younger than 30 in good health. The chain recombines TRBV7-9 with TRBJ1-4; no definite D call. The CDR3 nucleotides are TGTGCCAGCAGCTTAGCAGGGAATGAAAAACTGTTTTTT. This sequence encodes CASSLAGNEKLFF.